The rows below give T cell receptor beta chains drawn from one sample of a study of beta chain features in type 1 diabetes. Produced via immunoSEQ multiplex PCR; TCRdb's table is partial and in-frame only. The data contain roughly 130,000 clones, about a tenth of them singletons. Source material: central memory CD4+ T cells from blood. The source is a man between 18 and 35 years old in good health. Each CDR3 is given with its conserved first and last residue. The D gene is left open where the match is weak. Some rows have no size entry. The others give once, few or many, or a class for an expanded clone.

>TRBJ2-2|TRBV7-2|few|-
CASSSTSGTGELFF
TGTGCCAGCAGCTCGACCTCGGGCACCGGGGAGCTGTTTTTT
>TRBJ1-5|TRBV28|few|-
CASSYPIFIRGSGNQPQHF
TGTGCCAGCAGCTACCCGATTTTCATCCGGGGTTCGGGCAATCAGCCCCAGCATTTT
>TRBJ1-4|TRBV19|-|-
CASSILDSTDYEKLFF
TGTGCCAGTAGTATTCTCGACTCGACAGACTATGAAAAACTGTTTTTT
>TRBJ2-7|TRBV4-2|-|TRBD2
CASSSGTSGGGTYEQYF
TGTGCCAGCAGCTCCGGGACTAGCGGGGGGGGAACCTACGAGCAGTACTTC
>TRBJ1-2|TRBV7-9|many|-
CASSSRREAFYGYTF
TGTGCCAGCAGCTCCCGCCGGGAGGCCTTCTATGGCTACACCTTC
>TRBJ2-2|TRBV5-1|-|-
CASSLYPGTGELFF
TGCGCCAGCAGCTTGTATCCGGGCACCGGGGAGCTGTTTTTT
>TRBJ2-3|TRBV4-1|-|TRBD1
CASSQGTGDSDTQYF
TGCGCCAGCAGCCAAGGGACAGGGGATTCAGATACGCAGTATTTT
>TRBJ1-2|TRBV7-2|few|TRBD1
CASSPSRAGGYGYTF
TGTGCCAGCAGCCCATCGAGGGCAGGGGGCTATGGCTACACCTTC
>TRBJ2-7|TRBV14|few|-
CASSLTRERGSYEQYF
TGTGCCAGCAGCCTGACTAGGGAGAGGGGCTCCTACGAGCAGTACTTC
>TRBJ2-2|TRBV5-1|few|-
CASSLEPTNTGELFF
TGCGCCAGCAGCTTGGAACCCACTAACACCGGGGAGCTGTTTTTT
>TRBJ2-1|TRBV30|-|-
CAWKPRVAADNEQFF
TGTGCCTGGAAACCGAGGGTAGCGGCCGACAATGAGCAGTTCTTC
>TRBJ2-4|TRBV10-3|-|TRBD1
CAIRPGQGLGKNIQYF
TGTGCCATCAGGCCGGGACAGGGATTGGGCAAAAACATTCAGTACTTC
>TRBJ2-7|TRBV7-9|-|-
CASNSEETLWLSSYEQYF
TGTGCCAGCAACTCCGAGGAAACTCTCTGGCTTTCCTCCTACGAGCAGTACTTC
>TRBJ2-1|TRBV2|-|-
CASSVDQRVFDEQFF
TGTGCCAGCAGCGTTGACCAGCGGGTGTTCGATGAGCAGTTCTTC
>TRBJ2-3|TRBV18|-|-
CASSPIAADTQYF
TGTGCCAGCTCACCAATAGCGGCAGATACGCAGTATTTT
>TRBJ1-1|TRBV6-5|-|-
CASSKPSGEAFF
TGTGCCAGCAGCAAACCCTCAGGTGAAGCTTTCTTT
>TRBJ2-1|TRBV6-5|few|-
CASTRAPYNEQFF
TGTGCCAGCACCCGAGCGCCCTACAATGAGCAGTTCTTC
>TRBJ1-2|TRBV6-5|few|-
CASSYGQNYGYTF
TGTGCCAGCAGTTACGGGCAGAACTATGGCTACACCTTC
>TRBJ2-4|TRBV11-2|-|TRBD2
CASSRLTSGGAVKNIQYF
TGTGCCAGCAGCCGATTGACTAGCGGGGGGGCCGTCAAAAACATTCAGTACTTC
>TRBJ2-5|TRBV7-9|-|TRBD1
CASSLGQGRGETQYF
TGTGCCAGCAGCTTGGGACAGGGAAGAGGAGAGACCCAGTACTTC
>TRBJ2-3|TRBV5-4|few|-
CASSLRAGITDTQYF
TGTGCCAGCAGCTTGAGGGCCGGGATCACAGATACGCAGTATTTT
>TRBJ2-3|TRBV5-6|few|TRBD2
CASSETSEYSDTQYF
TGTGCCAGCAGCGAAACTAGCGAGTACTCAGATACGCAGTATTTT
>TRBJ2-1|TRBV10-2|few|-
CASSEAGEGDEQFF
TGCGCCAGCAGTGAGGCAGGGGAGGGGGATGAGCAGTTCTTC
>TRBJ1-6|TRBV11-2|-|-
CASSKRGGNSPLHF
TGTGCCAGCAGCAAACGGGGGGGAAATTCACCCCTCCACTTT
>TRBJ1-2|TRBV6-1|-|-
CASSESWEAWGYTF
TGTGCCAGCAGTGAATCTTGGGAGGCTTGGGGCTACACCTTC
>TRBJ2-5|TRBV5-4|-|TRBD1
CASSLWTGGETQYF
TGTGCCAGCAGCTTATGGACAGGGGGGGAGACCCAGTACTTC
>TRBJ2-2|TRBV19|few|-
CASSIGGNTGELFF
TGTGCCAGTAGTATCGGGGGAAACACCGGGGAGCTGTTTTTT
>TRBJ2-6|TRBV6-1|few|-
CASTTMRGANVLTF
TGTGCCAGCACAACGATGCGGGGGGCCAACGTCCTGACTTTC
>TRBJ1-2|TRBV28|few|TRBD1
CASSTLGEGARYGYTF
TGTGCCAGCAGTACCCTGGGTGAGGGGGCGCGGTATGGCTACACCTTC
>TRBJ1-6|TRBV25-1|-|-
CASSEGSYNSPLHF
TGTGCCAGCAGTGAGGGCAGCTATAATTCACCCCTCCACTTT
>TRBJ1-4|TRBV6-6|-|-
CASSRDSSSNEKLFF
TGTGCCAGCAGTCGGGACTCAAGTTCTAATGAAAAACTGTTTTTT
>TRBJ1-1|TRBV5-6|few|TRBD1
CASSGDRGQLNTEAFF
TGTGCCAGCAGCGGGGACAGGGGGCAATTGAACACTGAAGCTTTCTTT
>TRBJ2-3|TRBV28|-|-
CASNVDPRSTDTQYF
TGTGCCAGCAATGTAGATCCGAGATCCACAGATACGCAGTATTTT
>TRBJ1-3|TRBV5-1|-|-
CASSLQTTGNTIYF
TGCGCCAGCAGCTTGCAAACAACAGGAAACACCATATATTTT
>TRBJ2-2|TRBV6-1|few|TRBD1
CASRGQGVGELFF
TGTGCCAGCCGAGGACAGGGGGTCGGGGAGCTGTTTTTT
>TRBJ2-1|TRBV18|-|-
CASSPGREDEQFF
TGTGCCAGCTCACCAGGCAGGGAGGATGAGCAGTTCTTC
>TRBJ2-3|TRBV9|-|TRBD2
CASSVVAAGEDTQYF
TGTGCCAGCAGCGTAGTGGCGGCGGGGGAGGATACGCAGTATTTT
>TRBJ1-2|TRBV6-5|-|-
CASSTGQYYGYTF
TGTGCCAGCAGTACCGGACAGTACTATGGCTACACCTTC
>TRBJ2-7|TRBV11-3|few|-
CASSLNAGTYEQYF
TGTGCCAGCAGCTTAAACGCCGGGACCTACGAGCAGTACTTC
>TRBJ1-3|TRBV30|few|-
CAWSVSVSGNTIYF
TGTGCCTGGAGTGTGTCAGTCTCTGGAAACACCATATATTTT
>TRBJ2-1|TRBV7-8|-|TRBD2
CASSLSPSGGAYNEQFF
TGTGCCAGCAGCCTATCACCTAGCGGGGGGGCCTACAATGAGCAGTTCTTC
>TRBJ2-1|TRBV18|few|-
CASSPPLHVYNEQFF
TGTGCCAGCTCACCACCGTTACACGTTTACAATGAGCAGTTCTTC
>TRBJ2-5|TRBV7-2|few|TRBD2
CASSLGVTSGGPETQYF
TGTGCCAGCAGCTTAGGAGTGACTAGCGGGGGGCCAGAGACCCAGTACTTC
>TRBJ2-3|TRBV5-1|-|TRBD1
CASSLDRGADTQYF
TGCGCCAGCAGCTTGGACAGGGGTGCAGATACGCAGTATTTT
>TRBJ1-4|TRBV11-2|-|TRBD1
CASSLGQGAEKLFF
TGTGCCAGCAGCTTGGGACAGGGTGCTGAAAAACTGTTTTTT
>TRBJ2-2|TRBV6-5|few|TRBD2
CASSPSGGAFGELFF
TGTGCCAGCAGTCCTAGCGGGGGGGCCTTCGGGGAGCTGTTTTTT